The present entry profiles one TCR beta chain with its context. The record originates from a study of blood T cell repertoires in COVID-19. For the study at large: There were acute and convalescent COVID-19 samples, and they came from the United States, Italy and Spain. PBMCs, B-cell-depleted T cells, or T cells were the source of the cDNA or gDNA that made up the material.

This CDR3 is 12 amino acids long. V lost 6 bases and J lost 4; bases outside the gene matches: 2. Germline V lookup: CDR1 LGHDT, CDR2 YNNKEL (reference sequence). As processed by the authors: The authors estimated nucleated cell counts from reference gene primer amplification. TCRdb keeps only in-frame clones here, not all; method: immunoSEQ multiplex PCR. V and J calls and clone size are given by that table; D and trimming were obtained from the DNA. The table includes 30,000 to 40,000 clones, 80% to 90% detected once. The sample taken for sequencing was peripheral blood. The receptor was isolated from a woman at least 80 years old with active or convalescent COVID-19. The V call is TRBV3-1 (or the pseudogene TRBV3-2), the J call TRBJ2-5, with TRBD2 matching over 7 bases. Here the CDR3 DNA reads TGTGCCAGCAGGTTAGCGGGAGAGACCCAGTACTTC. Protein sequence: CASRLAGETQYF.